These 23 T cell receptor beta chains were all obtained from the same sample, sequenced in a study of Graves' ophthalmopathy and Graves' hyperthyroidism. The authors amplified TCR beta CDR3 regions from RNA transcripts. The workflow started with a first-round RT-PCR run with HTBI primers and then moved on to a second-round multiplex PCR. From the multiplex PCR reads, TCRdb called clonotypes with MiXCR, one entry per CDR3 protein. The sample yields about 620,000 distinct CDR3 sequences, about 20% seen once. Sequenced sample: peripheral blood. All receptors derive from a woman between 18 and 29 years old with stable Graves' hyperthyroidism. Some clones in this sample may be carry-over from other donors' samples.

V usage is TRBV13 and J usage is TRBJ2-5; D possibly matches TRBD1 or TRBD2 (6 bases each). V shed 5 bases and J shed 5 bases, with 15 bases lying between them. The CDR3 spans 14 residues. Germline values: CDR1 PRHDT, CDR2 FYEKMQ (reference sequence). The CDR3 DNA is TGTGCCAGCAGCCCCAAGGGGGGCGCGGAGACCCAGTACTTC. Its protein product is CASSPKGGAETQYF.

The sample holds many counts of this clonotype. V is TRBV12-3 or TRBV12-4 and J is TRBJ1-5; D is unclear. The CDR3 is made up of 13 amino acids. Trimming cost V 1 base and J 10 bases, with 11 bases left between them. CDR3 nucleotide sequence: TGTGCCAGCAGTTTAGAATTCCGGACTCCCCAGCATTTT. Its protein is CASSLEFRTPQHF.

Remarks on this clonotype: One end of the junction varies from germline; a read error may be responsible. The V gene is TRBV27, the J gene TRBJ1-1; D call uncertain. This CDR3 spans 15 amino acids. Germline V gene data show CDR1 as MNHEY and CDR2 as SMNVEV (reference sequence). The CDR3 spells CASSPNRLPNTDAFF. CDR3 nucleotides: TGTGCCAGCAGTCCTAATCGTCTACCGAACACTGATGCTTTCTTT.

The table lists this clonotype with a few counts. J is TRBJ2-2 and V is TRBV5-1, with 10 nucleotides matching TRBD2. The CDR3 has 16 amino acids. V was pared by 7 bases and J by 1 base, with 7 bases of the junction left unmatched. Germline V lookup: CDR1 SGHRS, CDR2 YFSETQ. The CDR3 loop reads CASGAGTSVNTGELFF. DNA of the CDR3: TGCGCCAGCGGGGCCGGGACTAGCGTGAACACCGGGGAGCTGTTTTTT.

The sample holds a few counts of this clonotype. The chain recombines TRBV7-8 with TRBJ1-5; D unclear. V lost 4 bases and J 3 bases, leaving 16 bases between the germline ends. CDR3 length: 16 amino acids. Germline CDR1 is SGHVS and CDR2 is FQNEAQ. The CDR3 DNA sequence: TGTGCCAGCAGCTCCCGGGGTATGGGTTACAATCAGCCCCAGCATTTT. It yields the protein CASSSRGMGYNQPQHF.

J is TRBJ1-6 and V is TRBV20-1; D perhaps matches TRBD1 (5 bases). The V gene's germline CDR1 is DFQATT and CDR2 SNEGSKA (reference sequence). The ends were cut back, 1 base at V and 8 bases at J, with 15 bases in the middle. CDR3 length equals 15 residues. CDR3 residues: CSARGPGGSDSPLHF. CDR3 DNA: TGCAGTGCTAGAGGCCCGGGGGGTAGCGATTCACCCCTCCACTTT.

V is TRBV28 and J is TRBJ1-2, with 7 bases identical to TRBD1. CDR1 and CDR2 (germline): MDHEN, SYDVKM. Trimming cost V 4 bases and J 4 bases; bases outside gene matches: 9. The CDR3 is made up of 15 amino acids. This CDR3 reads CASSSGDRLLYGYTF. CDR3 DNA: TGTGCCAGCAGTTCCGGGGACAGACTCCTCTATGGCTACACCTTC.

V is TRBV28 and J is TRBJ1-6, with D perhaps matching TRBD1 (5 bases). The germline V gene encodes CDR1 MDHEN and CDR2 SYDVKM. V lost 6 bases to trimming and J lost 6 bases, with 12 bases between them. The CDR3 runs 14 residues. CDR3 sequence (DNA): TGTGCCAGCAGCACTCCAGGGAGTAATTCACCCCTCCACTTT. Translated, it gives CASSTPGSNSPLHF. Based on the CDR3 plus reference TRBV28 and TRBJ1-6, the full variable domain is DVKVTQSSRYLVKRTGEKVFLECVQDMDHENMFWYRQDPGLGLRLIYFSYDVKMKEKGDIPEGYSVSREKKERFSLILESASTNQTSMYLCASSTPGSNSPLHFGNGTRLTVT.

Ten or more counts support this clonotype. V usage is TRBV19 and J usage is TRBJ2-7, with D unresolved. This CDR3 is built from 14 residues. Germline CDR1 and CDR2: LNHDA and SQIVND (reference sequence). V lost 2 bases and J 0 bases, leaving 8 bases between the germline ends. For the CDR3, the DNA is TGTGCCAGTAGTATAAGCAGGACCTCCTACGAGCAGTACTTC. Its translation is CASSISRTSYEQYF.

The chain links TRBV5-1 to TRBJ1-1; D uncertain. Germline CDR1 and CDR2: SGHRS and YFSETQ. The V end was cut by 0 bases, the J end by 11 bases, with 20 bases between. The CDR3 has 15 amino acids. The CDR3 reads CASSLGTEGLRAAFF. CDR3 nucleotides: TGCGCCAGCAGCTTGGGAACCGAAGGATTAAGAGCGGCTTTCTTT. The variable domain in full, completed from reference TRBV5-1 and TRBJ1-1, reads KAGVTQTPRYLIKTRGQQVTLSCSPISGHRSVSWYQQTPGQGLQFLFEYFSETQRNKGNFPGRFSGRQFSNSRSEMNVSTLELGDSALYLCASSLGTEGLRAAFFGQGTRLTVV.

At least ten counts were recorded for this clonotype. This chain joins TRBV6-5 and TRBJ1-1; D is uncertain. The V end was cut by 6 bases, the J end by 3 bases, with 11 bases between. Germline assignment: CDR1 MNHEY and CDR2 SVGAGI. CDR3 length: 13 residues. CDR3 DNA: TGTGCCAGCAGGTTGGGTGTGTACACTGAAGCTTTCTTT. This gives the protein CASRLGVYTEAFF.

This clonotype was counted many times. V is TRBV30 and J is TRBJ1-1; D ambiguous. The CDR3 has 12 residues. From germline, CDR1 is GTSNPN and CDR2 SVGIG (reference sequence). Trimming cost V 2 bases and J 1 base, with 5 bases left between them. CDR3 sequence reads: CAWSYGNTEAFF. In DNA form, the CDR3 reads TGTGCCTGGAGTTATGGGAACACTGAAGCTTTCTTT. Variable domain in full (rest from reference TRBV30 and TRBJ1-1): SQTIHQWPATLVQPVGSPLSLECTVEGTSNPNLYWYRQAAGRGLQLLFYSVGIGQISSEVPQNLSASRPQDRQFILSSKKLLLSDSGFYLCAWSYGNTEAFFGQGTRLTVV.

The CDR3 loop is CSAPDSPNTEAFF. The CDR3 DNA follows: TGCAGTGCCCCGGACAGCCCGAACACTGAAGCTTTCTTT. The chain is built from TRBV20-1 and TRBJ1-1; TRBD1 might be the D (6 bases). The germline CDR1 and CDR2 sequences are DFQATT and SNEGSKA (reference sequence). The length of the CDR3 is 13 residues. V lost 6 bases, J lost 1 base, and 12 bases lay in between.

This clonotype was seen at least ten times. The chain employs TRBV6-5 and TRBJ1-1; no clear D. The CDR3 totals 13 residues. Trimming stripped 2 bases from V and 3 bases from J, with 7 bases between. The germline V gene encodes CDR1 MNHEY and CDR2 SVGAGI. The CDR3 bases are TGTGCCAGCAGTTACAAGATAGACACTGAAGCTTTCTTT. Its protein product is CASSYKIDTEAFF.

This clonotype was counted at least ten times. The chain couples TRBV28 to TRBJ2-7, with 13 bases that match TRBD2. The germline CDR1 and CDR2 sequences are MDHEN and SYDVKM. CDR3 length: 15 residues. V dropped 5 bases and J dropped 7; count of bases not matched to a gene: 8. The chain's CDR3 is CASSPPLAGGEEQYF. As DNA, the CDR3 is TGTGCCAGCAGTCCCCCACTAGCGGGAGGGGAGGAGCAGTACTTC.

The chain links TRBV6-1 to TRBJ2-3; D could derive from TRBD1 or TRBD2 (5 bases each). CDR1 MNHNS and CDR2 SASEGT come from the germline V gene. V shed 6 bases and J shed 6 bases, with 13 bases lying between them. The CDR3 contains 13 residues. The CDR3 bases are TGTGCCAGCAGCTTTAGAGAGGGGGATACGCAGTATTTT. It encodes CASSFREGDTQYF.

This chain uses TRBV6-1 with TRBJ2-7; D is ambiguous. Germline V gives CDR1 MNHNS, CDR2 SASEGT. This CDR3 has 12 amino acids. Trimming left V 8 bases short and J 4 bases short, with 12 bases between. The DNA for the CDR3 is TGTGCCAGCCTGACGCAGGTTTACGAGCAGTACTTC. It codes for CASLTQVYEQYF.

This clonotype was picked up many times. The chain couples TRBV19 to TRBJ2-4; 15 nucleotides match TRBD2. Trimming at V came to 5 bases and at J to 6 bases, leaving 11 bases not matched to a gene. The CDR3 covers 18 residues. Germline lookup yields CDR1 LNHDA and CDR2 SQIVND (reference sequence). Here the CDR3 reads CASSWSGTSGRNRNIQYF. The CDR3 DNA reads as TGTGCCAGTAGTTGGAGCGGGACTAGCGGGAGGAACAGAAACATTCAGTACTTC.

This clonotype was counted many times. The DNA of the CDR3 is TGTGCTAGTGGTTTGGTACTGGAAAGGGGACTTTCACCCCTCCACTTT. Amino acids: CASGLVLERGLSPLHF. This sequence joins TRBV12-5 and TRBJ1-6, with D possibly TRBD1 on 5 matching bases. Per the germline V gene, CDR1 is LGHNT and CDR2 is FRNRAP. V lost 0 bases and J 9 bases, leaving 15 bases between the germline ends. The CDR3 contains 16 residues.

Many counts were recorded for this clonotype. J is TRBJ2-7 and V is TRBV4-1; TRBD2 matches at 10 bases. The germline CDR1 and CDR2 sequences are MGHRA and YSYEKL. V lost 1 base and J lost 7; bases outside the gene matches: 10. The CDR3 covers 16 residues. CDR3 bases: TGCGCCAGCAGCCAAGGTCTAATAGCGGGGGGACGGGAGCAGTACTTC. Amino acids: CASSQGLIAGGREQYF.

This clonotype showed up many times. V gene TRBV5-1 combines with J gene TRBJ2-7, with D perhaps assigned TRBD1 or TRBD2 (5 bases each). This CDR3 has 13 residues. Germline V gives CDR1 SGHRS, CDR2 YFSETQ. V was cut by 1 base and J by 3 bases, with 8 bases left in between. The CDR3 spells CASSLLGDYEQYF. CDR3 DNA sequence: TGCGCCAGCAGCTTGTTGGGGGACTACGAGCAGTACTTC.

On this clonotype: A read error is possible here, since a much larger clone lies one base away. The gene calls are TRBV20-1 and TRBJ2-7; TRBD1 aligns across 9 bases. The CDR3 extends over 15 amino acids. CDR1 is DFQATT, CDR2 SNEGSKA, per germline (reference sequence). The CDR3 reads CSASPGTGGRNEQCF. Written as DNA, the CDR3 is TGCAGTGCTTCACCGGGTACAGGGGGCCGCAACGAGCAGTGCTTC.

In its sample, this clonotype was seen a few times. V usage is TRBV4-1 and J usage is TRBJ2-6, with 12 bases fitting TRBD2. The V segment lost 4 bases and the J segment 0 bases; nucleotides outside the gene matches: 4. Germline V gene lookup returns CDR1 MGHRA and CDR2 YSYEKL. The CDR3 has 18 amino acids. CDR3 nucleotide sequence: TGCGCCAGCAGCCCGGGACTAGCGGGCTCCTCTGGGGCCAACGTCCTGACTTTC. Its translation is CASSPGLAGSSGANVLTF.